These 21 T cell receptor beta chains originate from one sample sequenced in a study of cytomegalovirus exposure and HLA in healthy donors. With 60 Vbeta and 13 Jbeta primers, the PCR was carried out. Assay: immunoSEQ multiplex PCR; the TCRdb copy retains only in-frame clones and omits some. Of some 190,000 clones in the sample, roughly four fifths are singletons; the top ten hold approximately 2.1%. Sequenced sample: PBMCs. Receptors originate from a woman in her 30s in good health and CMV-seropositive.

V usage is TRBV19 and J usage is TRBJ2-2, with a weak D call TRBD2 (5 bases). The V end lost 1 base, the J end lost 5 bases, and 8 bases lay between the germline ends. In germline, CDR1 is LNHDA, CDR2 SQIVND (reference sequence). This CDR3 is built from 14 residues. The CDR3 region is CASSIVRETGELFF. In DNA, the CDR3 is TGTGCCAGTAGTATAGTGAGGGAAACCGGGGAGCTGTTTTTT.

V is TRBV10-3 and J is TRBJ1-2; 8 positions match TRBD1. This CDR3 spans 15 amino acids. The V gene's germline CDR1 is ENHRY and CDR2 SYGVKD. Trimming took 2 bases from V and 7 from J; bases not matched to a gene: 9. The CDR3, as DNA: TGTGCCATCAGTGAGATAGGACAGGGTTTGGCTGGCTACACCTTC. It codes for CAISEIGQGLAGYTF.

The chain couples TRBV28 to TRBJ2-5, with D maybe TRBD2 (6 bases). The CDR3 is 12 residues long. CDR1 MDHEN and CDR2 SYDVKM come from the germline V gene. Between the trimmed V and J ends, which lost 5 bases and 9 bases, there was a span of 13 bases. CDR3: CASSVMSGAQYF. For the CDR3, the DNA is TGTGCCAGCAGTGTCATGTCGGGGGCCCAGTACTTC.

The V and J genes are TRBV7-9 and TRBJ1-5; no reliable D call. The CDR3 is 15 residues long. The V gene lost 1 base and the J gene lost 0 bases, with 7 bases spanning the gap. The V gene's germline CDR1 is SEHNR and CDR2 FQNEAQ (reference sequence). In DNA, the CDR3 is TGTGCCAGCAGCTTAGGGAGCCATAGCAATCAGCCCCAGCATTTT. Protein product: CASSLGSHSNQPQHF. Combining the CDR3 with reference TRBV7-9 and TRBJ1-5 gives the whole variable domain DTGVSQNPRHKITKRGQNVTFRCDPISEHNRLYWYRQTLGQGPEFLTYFQNEAQLEKSRLLSDRFSAERPKGSFSTLEIQRTEQGDSAMYLCASSLGSHSNQPQHFGDGTRLSIL.

CDR3 bases: TGTGCCAGCAGCTTGGGCAGTCTCCTCCACTTT. It translates to CASSLGSLLHF. This chain uses TRBV5-6 with TRBJ1-6; D not resolved. Germline CDR1 reads SGHDT; CDR2 reads YYEEEE. The CDR3 loop spans 11 amino acids. The germline V and J ends were trimmed by 0 bases and 15 bases, with 7 bases remaining between them.

V gene TRBV4-3 combines with J gene TRBJ1-4; D is possibly TRBD1 (5 bases). The V gene lost 0 bases and the J gene lost 3 bases, with 17 bases spanning the gap. Germline CDR1 LGHNA, CDR2 YSLEER. The CDR3 is 18 residues long. The CDR3 sequence is CASSQDLQGRVANEKLFF. The CDR3 region has the DNA TGCGCCAGCAGCCAAGATCTCCAGGGAAGGGTAGCTAATGAAAAACTGTTTTTT.

The gene calls are TRBV27 and TRBJ2-7; D unresolved. The CDR3 totals 14 residues. Germline loops: CDR1 MNHEY, CDR2 SMNVEV (reference sequence). The V gene lost 3 bases and the J gene lost 3 bases, with 12 bases spanning the gap. CDR3 amino acids: CASSFRNSLYEQYF. In DNA, the CDR3 is TGTGCCAGCAGTTTCCGGAACAGCCTCTACGAGCAGTACTTC.

The rearrangement uses TRBV13 and TRBJ2-3; a weak D match, TRBD2 (6 bases). This CDR3 comprises 16 residues. Germline CDR1 and CDR2: PRHDT and FYEKMQ (reference sequence). The V end was cut by 0 bases, the J end by 3 bases, with 13 bases between. The CDR3 reads CASSLGLAGRTDTQYF. The CDR3 DNA reads as TGTGCCAGCAGCTTAGGCCTGGCGGGGCGGACAGATACGCAGTATTTT.

The table lists this clone with a few counts. The rearrangement links TRBV2 to TRBJ1-6, with no clear D. The CDR3 is 14 residues long. Germline CDR1 SNHLY, CDR2 FYNNEI. V lost 11 bases to trimming and J lost 7 bases, with 18 bases between them. Written as DNA, the CDR3 is TGTGCCGGCGTAGGAGGTCTGGGAAATTCACCCCTCCACTTT. Translated, it gives CAGVGGLGNSPLHF.

This chain links TRBV15 with TRBJ2-7, with 12 bases aligning to TRBD2. The germline gives CDR1 LNHNV, CDR2 YYDKDF (reference sequence). This CDR3 has 15 residues. Trimming cost V 1 base and J 4 bases; bases outside gene matches: 2. The CDR3 here is CATSRGLAGEYEQYF. The CDR3 DNA reads TGTGCCACCAGCAGAGGACTAGCGGGAGAGTACGAGCAGTACTTC.

The chain is built from TRBV9 and TRBJ1-5; D is perhaps TRBD1 (5 bases). Trimming removed 2 bases from V and 5 bases from J, with 14 bases in between. The CDR3 extends over 15 amino acids. Looked up from germline, CDR1 is SGDLS and CDR2 is YYNGEE. DNA of the CDR3: TGTGCCAGCAGCGTCGGGGGATCGGAGGATCAGCCCCAGCATTTT. It yields the protein CASSVGGSEDQPQHF.

The chain has TRBV19 and TRBJ1-5; 7 bases agree with TRBD1. The CDR3 totals 16 residues. Germline values: CDR1 LNHDA, CDR2 SQIVND (reference sequence). J lost 6 bases, V lost 2 bases, and 10 bases had no gene match. The CDR3 here is CASSIQGPSGGQPQHF. DNA for the CDR3: TGTGCCAGTAGTATACAGGGACCCTCAGGGGGTCAGCCCCAGCATTTT.

The V and J genes are TRBV10-3 and TRBJ2-1, with 9 bases aligning to TRBD2. CDR1 and CDR2 from the germline V gene are ENHRY and SYGVKD. CDR3 size: 16 residues. J lost 7 bases, V lost 3 bases, and 10 bases had no gene match. Here the CDR3 DNA reads TGTGCCATCAGTGAAAGGGAGACTAGCGGTAAGAATGAGCAGTTCTTC. Translated: CAISERETSGKNEQFF.

The chain joins TRBV29-1 to TRBJ2-5; 9 bases line up with TRBD2. Germline lookup yields CDR1 SQVTM and CDR2 ANQGSEA. The CDR3 loop spans 16 amino acids. Trimming cost V 6 bases and J 4 bases; bases outside gene matches: 15. The DNA for the CDR3 is TGCAGCGTCTTGCGGGGGGGGTCCGCGGGAGCAGAGACCCAGTACTTC. It translates to CSVLRGGSAGAETQYF.

The chain combines TRBV7-9 with TRBJ1-4, with 10 nucleotides matching TRBD1. J lost 7 bases, V lost 5 bases, and 7 bases had no gene match. CDR1 and CDR2 (germline): SEHNR, FQNEAQ (reference sequence). The CDR3 consists of 15 residues. The chain's CDR3 is CASSPTTGGGEKLFF. The CDR3 nucleotides read TGTGCCAGCAGCCCTACGACAGGGGGCGGTGAAAAACTGTTTTTT.

This clone was recorded a few times. The CDR3 protein is CASSFYLTGGNRETQYF. CDR3 coding DNA: TGTGCCAGCAGCTTTTATTTGACAGGGGGAAATAGAGAGACCCAGTACTTC. The rearrangement uses TRBV5-6 and TRBJ2-5; 9 positions agree with TRBD1. Germline-derived CDR1 and CDR2 are SGHDT and YYEEEE. The CDR3 sequence is 17 residues long. V was clipped by 2 bases and J by 4 bases; unmatched bases: 12.

This clone was seen only a few times. Other DNA sequences in the same sample also yield this CDR3. The rearrangement joins TRBV27 to TRBJ1-5; maybe TRBD1 (5 bases). CDR3 length equals 14 residues. V was shortened by 0 bases and J by 6 bases, with 9 bases between the two germline ends. Germline V gene data show CDR1 as MNHEY and CDR2 as SMNVEV (reference sequence). CDR3 sequence: CASSLSQGFQPQHF. The CDR3 DNA sequence: TGTGCCAGCAGTTTATCCCAGGGATTTCAGCCCCAGCATTTT.

This chain uses TRBV7-9 with TRBJ1-2, with 9 bases lining up with TRBD1. The CDR3 is 15 residues long. The germline CDR1 and CDR2 sequences are SEHNR and FQNEAQ (reference sequence). The junction had 6 bases not matched to a gene; V was cut back by 0 bases and J by 7 bases. In nucleotides, the CDR3 is TGTGCCAGCAGCTTAGCCGGGACAGGGCGGTTTGGCTACACCTTC. This encodes CASSLAGTGRFGYTF.

V gene TRBV5-1 combines with J gene TRBJ2-6; D perhaps matches TRBD1 (5 bases). CDR3 size: 18 residues. Germline CDR1 and CDR2: SGHRS and YFSETQ. Trimming took off 4 bases at V and 4 bases at J, with 21 bases between the two ends. The CDR3 DNA sequence: TGCGCCAGCAGCGTCCGCGGAACCTCAGGGCCCGGGGCCAACGTCCTGACTTTC. Protein sequence: CASSVRGTSGPGANVLTF. The full variable domain, completed using reference TRBV5-1 and TRBJ2-6, is KAGVTQTPRYLIKTRGQQVTLSCSPISGHRSVSWYQQTPGQGLQFLFEYFSETQRNKGNFPGRFSGRQFSNSRSEMNVSTLELGDSALYLCASSVRGTSGPGANVLTFGAGSRLTVL.

This clone was seen more than once but under ten times. The chain recombines TRBV6-4 with TRBJ1-2, with TRBD1 matching over 11 bases. Germline V CDR1 and CDR2: MRHNA, SNTAGT. V shed 5 bases, J shed 4 bases, and the junction held 3 bases outside the gene matches. There are 14 residues in the CDR3. The CDR3, as DNA: TGTGCCAGCAGTCCCGGGACAGGGGGCTATGGCTACACCTTC. It translates to CASSPGTGGYGYTF.

The chain links TRBV7-2 to TRBJ2-2, with 7 bases aligning to TRBD2. V was pared by 7 bases and J by 1 base, with 9 bases of the junction left unmatched. The CDR3 runs to 16 residues. Germline CDR1 reads SGHTA; CDR2 reads FQGNSA. Here the CDR3 reads CASTLMAGVNTGELFF. CDR3 DNA sequence: TGTGCCAGCACCTTGATGGCGGGGGTGAACACCGGGGAGCTGTTTTTT.